Below, 15 T cell receptor beta chains from the same sample are listed, as sequenced in a study of blood T cell repertoires in COVID-19. Here immunoSEQ multiplex PCR was the method, and the copy in TCRdb shows in-frame clones only, minus some. The data show 250,000 to 300,000 clones, with about 83% seen just once and 5.7% held by the top ten. Sequencing was performed on peripheral blood. The receptors come from a man older than 75 with acute or convalescent COVID-19.

The gene calls are TRBV3-1 (or the pseudogene TRBV3-2) and TRBJ2-2; possible D gene TRBD2, 5 bases. V dropped 3 bases and J dropped 7 bases, with 6 bases sitting between them. Germline V gives CDR1 LGHDT, CDR2 YNNKEL (reference sequence). The CDR3 consists of 12 residues. CDR3 amino acids: CASSHAGGELFF. Here the CDR3 DNA reads TGTGCCAGCAGCCATGCGGGCGGGGAGCTGTTTTTT.

CDR3 sequence reads: CAWSPGQGGEAFF. The CDR3 DNA reads TGTGCCTGGAGTCCAGGACAGGGGGGTGAAGCTTTCTTT. The J gene is TRBJ1-1, the V gene TRBV30, with 10 bases aligning to TRBD1. The trim removed 2 bases at V and 7 bases at J, leaving 4 bases unmatched. The CDR3 has 13 residues. CDR1 is GTSNPN and CDR2 is SVGIG in the germline V gene (reference sequence). Supplemented by reference TRBV30 and TRBJ1-1, the full variable domain reads SQTIHQWPATLVQPVGSPLSLECTVEGTSNPNLYWYRQAAGRGLQLLFYSVGIGQISSEVPQNLSASRPQDRQFILSSKKLLLSDSGFYLCAWSPGQGGEAFFGQGTRLTVV.

The chain carries TRBV28 and TRBJ1-6; tentatively, D is TRBD1 (5 bases). The CDR3 has 14 residues. Per germline, CDR1 MDHEN and CDR2 SYDVKM. V lost 6 bases and J lost 9, with 15 bases in between. CDR3 residues: CASSPDRARSPLHF. In DNA form, the CDR3 reads TGTGCCAGCAGCCCAGACAGAGCCCGTTCACCCCTCCACTTT.

V usage is TRBV6-2 or TRBV6-3 and J usage is TRBJ1-5; D is uncertain. This CDR3 contains 14 residues. Trimming removed 1 base at V and 5 bases at J, with 9 bases between. Germline CDR1 reads MNHEY; CDR2 reads SVGEGT. This CDR3 is CASSYYASDQPQHF. The CDR3 DNA follows: TGTGCCAGCAGTTACTATGCCAGTGATCAGCCCCAGCATTTT.

The chain uses TRBV28 and TRBJ2-3; maybe TRBD2 (5 bases). The CDR3 sequence is 14 residues long. V was trimmed by 5 bases and J by 3 bases, leaving 12 bases between them. CDR1 is MDHEN, CDR2 SYDVKM, per germline. CDR3 coding DNA: TGTGCCAGCAGTCCTATTGGGGAGACAGATACGCAGTATTTT. Its translation is CASSPIGETDTQYF.

This chain connects TRBV7-9 to TRBJ1-4; D remains unclear. Trimming stripped 5 bases from V and 7 bases from J, with 8 bases between. Germline CDR1 SEHNR, CDR2 FQNEAQ (reference sequence). This CDR3 spans 12 amino acids. In nucleotides, the CDR3 is TGTGCCAGCAGCCTATGGGCTGAAAAACTGTTTTTT. Translating it yields CASSLWAEKLFF.

The chain links TRBV9 to TRBJ2-1; D is perhaps TRBD2 (5 bases). The CDR3 contains 15 residues. Germline loops: CDR1 SGDLS, CDR2 YYNGEE. V shed 0 bases and J shed 0 bases, with 7 bases lying between them. CDR3 region: CASSVVGDSYNEQFF. As DNA, the CDR3 is TGTGCCAGCAGCGTAGTCGGGGACTCCTACAATGAGCAGTTCTTC.

The chain couples TRBV21-1 to TRBJ2-7; the listed D gene, TRBD1, was not tested against the DNA. TRBV21-1 is deemed a pseudogene. The CDR3 contains 13 residues. CDR3 sequence reads: CASPTGIPYEQYF. CDR3 DNA sequence: TGTGCCAGCCCGACAGGGATTCCCTACGAGCAGTACTTC.

This chain uses TRBV2 with TRBJ2-3; 9 bases are shared with TRBD2. V was pared by 2 bases and J by 2 bases, with 2 bases of the junction left unmatched. Germline-derived CDR1 and CDR2 are SNHLY and FYNNEI. The CDR3 length is 15 residues. For the CDR3, the DNA is TGTGCCAGCAGTGAATGGACTAGCGACACAGATACGCAGTATTTT. Residues: CASSEWTSDTDTQYF.

This clone was seen a single time. The CDR3 sequence is CASSGGDAAGELFF. The CDR3 DNA is TGTGCCAGCAGTGGGGGCGACGCGGCCGGGGAGCTGTTTTTT. The chain recombines TRBV2 with TRBJ2-2, with D possibly matching TRBD1 (5 bases). Trimming took 4 bases from V and 6 from J, leaving 12 bases between them. The CDR3 runs to 14 residues. Germline V CDR1 and CDR2: SNHLY, FYNNEI.

This clone has more than one count but fewer than ten. The gene calls are TRBV7-9 and TRBJ2-2; 9 bases match TRBD2. The CDR3 runs to 17 residues. The V gene end was trimmed by 3 bases and the J gene end by 5 bases; junction bases not matched to a gene: 10. Germline V gene sequence: CDR1 SEHNR, CDR2 FQNEAQ (reference sequence). The CDR3 here is CASSLWVAGVVTGELFF. CDR3 bases: TGTGCCAGCAGCTTGTGGGTAGCGGGAGTGGTGACCGGGGAGCTGTTTTTT.

V is TRBV28 and J is TRBJ2-5; 8 nucleotides align to TRBD2. CDR3 length: 13 amino acids. Germline CDR1 and CDR2: MDHEN and SYDVKM. Losses at the gene ends were 1 base for V and 5 bases for J; bases not matched to a gene: 0. For the CDR3, the DNA is TGTGCCAGCAGTTTATCGGGAGGGGAGACCCAGTACTTC. It yields the protein CASSLSGGETQYF.

The rearrangement uses TRBV6-5 and TRBJ2-5; 10 bases map to TRBD2. V shed 5 bases and J 0 bases; nucleotides not matched to a gene: 3. CDR3 length equals 15 residues. Germline loops: CDR1 MNHEY, CDR2 SVGAGI. The CDR3 DNA follows: TGTGCCAGCAGTAGGACTAGCGGCTACCAAGAGACCCAGTACTTC. Residues: CASSRTSGYQETQYF.

The gene calls are TRBV5-1 and TRBJ2-3, with TRBD2 matching 10 bases. The CDR3 loop spans 14 amino acids. Germline V gives CDR1 SGHRS, CDR2 YFSETQ. J was trimmed by 3 bases and V by 7 bases; bases with no gene match: 5. CDR3: CASGLAGETDTQYF. The CDR3, as DNA: TGCGCCAGCGGGCTAGCGGGAGAGACAGATACGCAGTATTTT.

The rearrangement uses TRBV5-1 and TRBJ1-4; 8 bases are a match to TRBD1. Trimming at V came to 3 bases and at J to 4 bases, leaving 8 bases not matched to a gene. Germline lookup yields CDR1 SGHRS and CDR2 YFSETQ. The CDR3 contains 16 residues. CDR3 DNA sequence: TGCGCCAGCAGCTCGGGGGGACAGGTTCGTAATGAAAAACTGTTTTTT. Translation gives CASSSGGQVRNEKLFF.